This T cell receptor beta chain was recorded in a study of T cells in Graves' hyperthyroidism and ophthalmopathy. This clonotype was recorded at least ten times. What was amplified from RNA transcripts were TCR beta CDR3 regions. The study used the HTBI primer set for a first-round RT-PCR of the TCR CDR3. Using its own MiXCR run on the multiplex PCR reads, TCRdb lists one record per CDR3 protein. The sample holds about 95,000 distinct CDR3 sequences, about 40% seen once. The CDR3 totals 13 residues. Germline CDR1 MDHEN, CDR2 SYDVKM. The V end lost 8 bases, the J end lost 4 bases, and 14 bases lay between the germline ends.

This chain uses TRBV28 with TRBJ2-5, with D perhaps assigned TRBD1 or TRBD2 (6 bases each). The origin of this receptor is a woman in her 30s with Graves' hyperthyroidism. The specimen was peripheral blood or thyroid tissue (not recorded which). The CDR3 nucleotides read TGTGCCAGCGGAGGGGGGTCGGGAGAGACCCAGTACTTC. It specifies CASGGGSGETQYF.